These 26 T cell receptor beta chains originate from one sample sequenced in a study of T-cell reconstitution after alpha-beta-depleted transplantation in children. Unique molecular identifiers were incorporated during preparation of the TCRbeta library. TCRdb reprocessed the PCR reads via MiXCR and lists one record per CDR3 protein. The sample includes some 240,000 distinct CDR3 sequences, roughly a tenth of them seen just once. Specimen: PBMCs from the stem cell graft donor, collected from the stem cell graft. The receptors stem from a human donor who donated a stem cell graft to a child with SCID.

This clonotype was counted ten times or more. The chain combines TRBV6-5 with TRBJ2-2; D remains unclear. CDR1 and CDR2 from the germline V gene are MNHEY and SVGAGI. The CDR3 has 15 amino acids. The V end lost 0 bases, the J end lost 2 bases, and 7 bases lay between the germline ends. The CDR3 DNA reads TGTGCCAGCAGTTACTCTGCACGAAACACCGGGGAGCTGTTTTTT. Its protein product is CASSYSARNTGELFF.

Note on this clonotype: Given a much more abundant clone one base away, this may be a read error. The conserved closing phenylalanine or tryptophan is absent in this CDR3, likely reflecting a read error. CDR3 sequence (DNA): TGTGCCAGCAGTCAAACCGGGACGGGCGCTGAAGCTTTCTTA. Protein: CASSQTGTGAEAFL. V gene TRBV6-1 combines with J gene TRBJ1-1, with D perhaps matching TRBD1 (5 bases). The CDR3 totals 14 residues. The V gene's germline CDR1 is MNHNS and CDR2 SASEGT. V was clipped by 5 bases and J by 6 bases, with 16 bases between them.

At least ten counts were recorded for this clonotype. The V and J genes are TRBV4-2 and TRBJ1-3; TRBD1 matches at 7 bases. CDR1 is LGHNA, CDR2 YNFKEQ, per germline. Losses at the gene ends were 0 bases for V and 2 bases for J; bases not matched to a gene: 7. This CDR3 is 17 amino acids long. The CDR3 nucleotides read TGTGCCAGCAGCCAAGATCCCTCTACAGGGGCTGGAAACACCATATATTTT. Amino acids: CASSQDPSTGAGNTIYF.

In its sample, this clonotype was seen many times. The chain combines TRBV27 with TRBJ2-6; D gene ambiguous. The CDR3 is made up of 13 amino acids. Germline assignment: CDR1 MNHEY and CDR2 SMNVEV (reference sequence). V gave up 6 bases and J gave up 1 base, with 4 bases separating them. The CDR3 sequence: CASRESGANVLTF. CDR3 sequence (DNA): TGTGCCAGCAGGGAATCTGGGGCCAACGTCCTGACTTTC.

This clonotype showed up many times. The rearrangement links TRBV5-1 to TRBJ2-2, with D possibly TRBD1 on 6 matching bases. CDR1 SGHRS and CDR2 YFSETQ come from the germline V gene. V was cut by 5 bases and J by 0 bases, with 11 bases left in between. The CDR3 has 15 residues. CDR3 protein: CASRRQVTNTGELFF. As DNA, the CDR3 is TGCGCCAGCAGGCGACAGGTGACGAACACCGGGGAGCTGTTTTTT.

In this sample, this clonotype turned up many times. This chain joins TRBV6-5 and TRBJ1-1; the match to TRBD1 covers 10 bases. Germline values: CDR1 MNHEY, CDR2 SVGAGI. The J segment lost 4 bases and the V segment lost 2 bases, leaving 7 bases of the junction unmatched. The CDR3 consists of 16 residues. In DNA, the CDR3 is TGTGCCAGCAGTTACGGGCCCCGGGACAGGGGCACTGAAGCTTTCTTT. Encoded protein: CASSYGPRDRGTEAFF.

In its sample, this clonotype was seen many times. This chain connects TRBV20-1 to TRBJ2-7; D call uncertain. CDR3 size: 12 residues. With 3 bases removed from V and 4 bases from J, the gap between germline ends came to 10 bases. Germline V gives CDR1 DFQATT, CDR2 SNEGSKA (reference sequence). The CDR3 loop reads CSARAGEYEQYF. CDR3 DNA sequence: TGCAGTGCTAGGGCAGGTGAATACGAGCAGTACTTC.

This clonotype was recorded only once. The gene calls are TRBV5-4 and TRBJ2-1; 7 bases fit TRBD1. The CDR3 has 15 residues. The J segment lost 4 bases and the V segment lost 2 bases, leaving 6 bases of the junction unmatched. The V gene's germline CDR1 is SGHNT and CDR2 YYREEE (reference sequence). CDR3: CASSFRDRQYNEQFF. Written as DNA, the CDR3 is TGTGCCAGCAGCTTCCGGGACAGACAGTACAATGAGCAGTTCTTC.

In regard to this clonotype: This clone may be a read error of a much larger clone one base away. This chain uses TRBV20-1 with TRBJ2-3; TRBD2 aligns across 12 bases. The CDR3 runs to 18 residues. Germline V gives CDR1 DFQATT, CDR2 SNEGSKA (reference sequence). This CDR3 reads CSARARGLAGGRTDAQYF. In DNA, the CDR3 is TGCAGTGCTAGAGCCAGGGGGCTAGCGGGGGGGCGCACAGATGCGCAGTATTTT.

At least ten counts were recorded for this clonotype. The chain joins TRBV11-2 to TRBJ2-1; TRBD1 is a possible D gene (6 bases). The CDR3 spans 14 residues. Germline CDR1 is SGHAT and CDR2 is FQNNGV. Trimming took 6 bases from V and 5 from J, leaving 14 bases between them. The CDR3 nucleotides read TGTGCCAGCAGGAGGGGGAGCAGAGACAATGAGCAGTTCTTC. Amino acid sequence: CASRRGSRDNEQFF.

This clonotype was observed many times. The V call is TRBV28, the J call TRBJ2-2; possibly TRBD1 or TRBD2 for D (5 bases each). V lost 2 bases, J lost 8 bases, and 18 bases lay in between. From germline, CDR1 is MDHEN and CDR2 SYDVKM. CDR3 length: 16 amino acids. The CDR3, as DNA: TGTGCCAGCAGTTTACCTCGGGACGCCAGGGTGGGGGAGCTGTTTTTT. Encoded protein: CASSLPRDARVGELFF.

This clonotype has only a few counts. As DNA, the CDR3 is TGCAGCGTTGAGTCGCGACAGGGAGTCTATGGCTACACCTTC. As protein: CSVESRQGVYGYTF. J is TRBJ1-2 and V is TRBV29-1; 7 bases fit TRBD1. Germline V gene data show CDR1 as SQVTM and CDR2 as ANQGSEA. This CDR3 is 14 amino acids long. After removal of 3 bases from V and 4 bases from J, the junction contained 8 bases not matched to a gene.

This clonotype was recorded at least ten times. The V and J genes are TRBV3-1 and TRBJ1-4; D not certain. The CDR3 runs 16 residues. Trimming shortened V by 0 bases and J by 8 bases, and 16 bases separated the two germline ends. Germline V CDR1 and CDR2: LGHDT, YNNKEL (reference sequence). CDR3 region: CASSQDWAIGEEKLFF. CDR3 coding DNA: TGTGCCAGCAGCCAAGATTGGGCTATTGGGGAAGAAAAACTGTTTTTT.

This clonotype occurred many times. The V and J genes are TRBV7-9 and TRBJ2-7; no reliable D call. Germline V gene data show CDR1 as SEHNR and CDR2 as FQNEAQ (reference sequence). The CDR3 is 12 residues long. V lost 5 bases, J lost 8 bases, and 13 bases lay in between. The CDR3, as DNA: TGTGCCAGCAGCGCACAGTCTCCCCAGCAGTACTTC. Encoded protein: CASSAQSPQQYF. Full variable domain (remainder filled in from reference TRBV7-9 and TRBJ2-7): DTGVSQNPRHKITKRGQNVTFRCDPISEHNRLYWYRQTLGQGPEFLTYFQNEAQLEKSRLLSDRFSAERPKGSFSTLEIQRTEQGDSAMYLCASSAQSPQQYFGPGTRLTVT.

There are many counts of this clonotype. This rearrangement joins TRBV9 to TRBJ2-4; 8 nucleotides align to TRBD1. CDR1 SGDLS and CDR2 YYNGEE come from the germline V gene. CDR3 length equals 14 residues. V lost 2 bases to trimming and J lost 6 bases; unmatched junction nucleotides: 4. CDR3 amino acids: CASSVGTGLNIQYF. For the CDR3, the DNA is TGTGCCAGCAGCGTCGGGACAGGACTAAACATTCAGTACTTC.

This clonotype was observed many times. The V and J genes are TRBV5-1 and TRBJ1-5; D possibly corresponds to TRBD1 (5 bases). Germline V CDR1 and CDR2: SGHRS, YFSETQ. This CDR3 is built from 15 residues. V gave up 5 bases and J gave up 2 bases, with 14 bases separating them. CDR3 in DNA: TGCGCCAGCAGACAAGGGGAGATGGGCAATCAGCCCCAGCATTTT. Translating gives CASRQGEMGNQPQHF. Filled out from reference TRBV5-1 and TRBJ1-5, the complete variable domain reads KAGVTQTPRYLIKTRGQQVTLSCSPISGHRSVSWYQQTPGQGLQFLFEYFSETQRNKGNFPGRFSGRQFSNSRSEMNVSTLELGDSALYLCASRQGEMGNQPQHFGDGTRLSIL.

The rearrangement joins TRBV11-1 to TRBJ2-2, with unresolved D. V gave up 2 bases and J gave up 6 bases, with 7 bases separating them. From germline, CDR1 is SGHAT and CDR2 FQDESV (reference sequence). This CDR3 comprises 13 residues. The DNA for the CDR3 is TGTGCCAGCAGCTTATTCGGTTCCGGGGAGCTGTTTTTT. This translates into CASSLFGSGELFF.

This clonotype has a count of ten or more. The chain carries TRBV5-1 and TRBJ2-2; 11 nucleotides agree with TRBD1. CDR3 length: 16 residues. Germline CDR1 SGHRS, CDR2 YFSETQ. V lost 4 bases to trimming and J lost 3 bases; unmatched junction nucleotides: 5. CDR3 nucleotide sequence: TGCGCCAGCAGCCTACGGGACAGGGGGGACACCGGGGAGCTGTTTTTT. Amino acid sequence: CASSLRDRGDTGELFF.

This clonotype has a count of ten or more. The genes are TRBV5-1 and TRBJ2-2; possibly TRBD1 for D (6 bases). Germline V gene data show CDR1 as SGHRS and CDR2 as YFSETQ. The CDR3 is made up of 18 amino acids. V was cut by 3 bases and J by 0 bases, with 18 bases left in between. The CDR3 sequence is CASSSLPQGSANTGELFF. In nucleotides, the CDR3 is TGCGCCAGCAGCTCTCTCCCACAGGGCTCCGCGAACACCGGGGAGCTGTTTTTT.

This clonotype appeared many times. This chain joins TRBV5-1 and TRBJ2-3; D gene ambiguous. Trimming cost V 0 bases and J 1 base, with 6 bases left between them. The germline gives CDR1 SGHRS, CDR2 YFSETQ. CDR3 size: 14 residues. The CDR3 sequence is CASSLGRRTDTQYF. The CDR3 DNA sequence: TGCGCCAGCAGCTTGGGCAGACGCACAGATACGCAGTATTTT.

At least ten counts were recorded for this clonotype. The J gene is TRBJ2-3, the V gene TRBV7-2, with a tentative D call TRBD1 (5 bases). This CDR3 spans 17 amino acids. Trimming shortened V by 2 bases and J by 2 bases, and 17 bases separated the two germline ends. Germline lookup yields CDR1 SGHTA and CDR2 FQGNSA. DNA for the CDR3: TGTGCCAGCAGCTTAAGAGGACAACTCTCGCCCACAGATACGCAGTATTTT. It encodes CASSLRGQLSPTDTQYF.

The V gene is TRBV7-9, the J gene TRBJ2-7, with 7 bases identical to TRBD1. V was pared by 3 bases and J by 3 bases, with 11 bases of the junction left unmatched. This CDR3 contains 16 residues. The V gene's germline CDR1 is SEHNR and CDR2 FQNEAQ (reference sequence). The CDR3 DNA follows: TGTGCCAGCAGCTTGGTTGGGGCAGGGGGTTTCTACGAGCAGTACTTC. It codes for CASSLVGAGGFYEQYF.

V gene TRBV7-9 combines with J gene TRBJ2-1; weak D call: TRBD2 (6 bases). In germline, CDR1 is SEHNR, CDR2 FQNEAQ (reference sequence). V was clipped by 0 bases and J by 3 bases, with 12 bases between them. This CDR3 spans 16 amino acids. The CDR3 DNA reads TGTGCCAGCAGCTTAGCAAGGACTACTTACTACAATGAGCAGTTCTTC. Its protein product is CASSLARTTYYNEQFF.

This clonotype was observed at least ten times. The chain recombines TRBV3-1 with TRBJ2-7; D is tentatively TRBD1 or TRBD2 (6 bases each). V lost 1 base and J 7 bases, leaving 14 bases between the germline ends. Germline loops: CDR1 LGHDT, CDR2 YNNKEL (reference sequence). This CDR3 is 14 amino acids long. The CDR3 bases are TGTGCCAGCAGCCAAGGTAGGGGGGCTGGTGAGCAGTACTTC. Its protein is CASSQGRGAGEQYF.

This clonotype was seen many times. The genes are TRBV5-1 and TRBJ2-3; the match to TRBD1 covers 7 bases. The germline gives CDR1 SGHRS, CDR2 YFSETQ. Trimming cost V 4 bases and J 3 bases; bases outside gene matches: 2. This CDR3 contains 13 residues. CDR3 residues: CASSQDRTDTQYF. Here the CDR3 DNA reads TGCGCCAGCAGCCAGGACAGGACAGATACGCAGTATTTT. Combining the CDR3 with reference TRBV5-1 and TRBJ2-3 gives the whole variable domain KAGVTQTPRYLIKTRGQQVTLSCSPISGHRSVSWYQQTPGQGLQFLFEYFSETQRNKGNFPGRFSGRQFSNSRSEMNVSTLELGDSALYLCASSQDRTDTQYFGPGTRLTVL.

Many counts were recorded for this clonotype. The CDR3 region is CASSFERNQETQYF. Written as DNA, the CDR3 is TGTGCCAGCAGTTTTGAGAGGAACCAAGAGACCCAGTACTTC. V gene TRBV12-3 or TRBV12-4 combines with J gene TRBJ2-5; D call uncertain. V lost 3 bases and J lost 0, with 8 bases in between. The CDR3 extends over 14 amino acids.